One sample yielded the 11 T cell receptor beta chains listed below, sequenced in a study of breast tumors, draining lymph nodes, adjacent tissues. In TCRdb, the multiplex PCR reads were re-called with MiXCR into one record per CDR3 protein. The table lists 83,000 or so distinct CDR3 sequences, about 21% of them singletons. Samples came from axillary lymph nodes draining the breast cancer. The sequenced material came from axillary lymph node tissue. The receptor set was obtained from a female donor with breast cancer. Some clones in this sample may be carry-over from other donors' samples.

Only one count was recorded for this clonotype. It is likely a read error, because the conserved phenylalanine at the end of the CDR3 is missing. The chain couples TRBV18 to TRBJ2-7; either TRBD1 or TRBD2 may supply D (7 bases each). The CDR3 is made up of 14 amino acids. V was trimmed by 3 bases and J by 3 bases, leaving 12 bases between them. The germline CDR1 and CDR2 sequences are KGHSH and LQKENI. The CDR3 region is CASSPAGGDYEQYS. CDR3 bases: TGTGCCAGCTCACCCGCAGGGGGGGACTACGAGCAGTACTCC.

This clonotype appeared many times. The J gene is TRBJ2-7, the V gene TRBV19; D not resolved. CDR1 is LNHDA and CDR2 is SQIVND in the germline V gene (reference sequence). CDR3 length: 14 amino acids. Trimming removed 3 bases at V and 1 base at J, with 10 bases between. The CDR3 DNA sequence: TGTGCCAGTAGTATTCAGGCCGGGTCCTACGAGCAGTACTTC. Protein sequence: CASSIQAGSYEQYF.

This clonotype has ten or more counts. The V call is TRBV4-1, the J call TRBJ2-3; 10 bases map to TRBD2. Germline CDR1 is MGHRA and CDR2 is YSYEKL. This CDR3 is built from 16 residues. V trimming: 1 base; J trimming: 1 base; junction bases outside the gene matches: 2. CDR3 loop: CASSQASGRGTDTQYF. The CDR3 DNA sequence: TGCGCCAGCAGCCAAGCAAGCGGGAGGGGCACAGATACGCAGTATTTT.

The table lists this clonotype with many counts. CDR3 bases: TGCGCCAGCAGCCAAGATCAGAGCACAGATACGCAGTATTTT. This sequence encodes CASSQDQSTDTQYF. The V and J genes are TRBV4-3 and TRBJ2-3; D unclear. Trimming stripped 0 bases from V and 0 bases from J, with 4 bases between. The germline V gene encodes CDR1 LGHNA and CDR2 YSLEER. The CDR3 has 14 residues.

This clonotype was counted at least ten times. The chain has TRBV11-2 and TRBJ2-7; the match to TRBD2 covers 8 bases. Losses at the gene ends were 5 bases for V and 3 bases for J; bases not matched to a gene: 9. Germline values: CDR1 SGHAT, CDR2 FQNNGV. The CDR3 contains 15 residues. CDR3 sequence reads: CASSGLGLGYYEQYF. CDR3 nucleotides: TGTGCCAGCAGCGGATTGGGACTAGGATACTACGAGCAGTACTTC. Full variable domain (rest looked up from reference TRBV11-2 and TRBJ2-7): EAGVAQSPRYKIIEKRQSVAFWCNPISGHATLYWYQQILGQGPKLLIQFQNNGVVDDSQLPKDRFSAERLKGVDSTLKIQPAKLEDSAVYLCASSGLGLGYYEQYFGPGTRLTVT.

The chain recombines TRBV12-3 or TRBV12-4 with TRBJ1-1; D gene unclear. CDR3 length: 13 residues. V shed 7 bases and J shed 0 bases, with 9 bases lying between them. CDR3 protein: CASTATVNTEAFF. The DNA for the CDR3 is TGTGCCAGCACTGCGACCGTGAACACTGAAGCTTTCTTT.

As regards this clonotype: Sequence at one end of the junction differs from germline and may be a read error. The chain combines TRBV19 with TRBJ1-5, with TRBD1 matching 8 bases. There are 14 residues in the CDR3. The germline CDR1 and CDR2 sequences are LNHDA and SQIVND (reference sequence). The CDR3 bases are TGTGTCAGTACAGACAGGGGAAGCAATCAGCCCCAGCATTTT. Translating it yields CVSTDRGSNQPQHF.

At least ten counts were recorded for this clonotype. This chain joins TRBV2 and TRBJ2-7; D is undetermined. The V end was cut by 4 bases, the J end by 3 bases, with 13 bases between. Germline-derived CDR1 and CDR2 are SNHLY and FYNNEI. The CDR3 covers 14 residues. The DNA of the CDR3 is TGTGCCAGCAGTGTGGTGATAAGCATCTACGAGCAGTACTTC. Protein sequence: CASSVVISIYEQYF.

This clonotype has ten or more counts. The chain is built from TRBV12-3 or TRBV12-4 and TRBJ2-3; 10 bases are a match to TRBD2. The CDR3 runs to 15 residues. Trimming removed 7 bases from V and 4 bases from J; junction bases left unmatched: 8. The CDR3 DNA reads as TGTGCCAGCACCCCGGGACTAGCGTCGGCAGATACGCAGTATTTT. Amino acid sequence: CASTPGLASADTQYF.

This clonotype was detected many times. The chain carries TRBV24-1 and TRBJ2-7; 13 positions match TRBD2. Trimming removed 4 bases from V and 7 bases from J; junction bases left unmatched: 12. The CDR3 is made up of 17 amino acids. CDR1 is KGHDR and CDR2 is SFDVKD in the germline V gene. CDR3 nucleotides: TGTGCCACCAGTGACCCGGGGACTAGCGGGACCCATGGGGAGCAGTACTTC. Encoded protein: CATSDPGTSGTHGEQYF.

This clonotype has ten or more counts. V is TRBV5-1 and J is TRBJ2-1; a possible D gene is TRBD2 (5 bases). Germline V gene data show CDR1 as SGHRS and CDR2 as YFSETQ. Deletions cut 0 bases from V and 7 bases from J, with 5 bases between. The CDR3 runs to 12 residues. The CDR3: CASSLAGNEQFF. The CDR3 DNA reads as TGCGCCAGCAGCTTGGCGGGGAATGAGCAGTTCTTC.